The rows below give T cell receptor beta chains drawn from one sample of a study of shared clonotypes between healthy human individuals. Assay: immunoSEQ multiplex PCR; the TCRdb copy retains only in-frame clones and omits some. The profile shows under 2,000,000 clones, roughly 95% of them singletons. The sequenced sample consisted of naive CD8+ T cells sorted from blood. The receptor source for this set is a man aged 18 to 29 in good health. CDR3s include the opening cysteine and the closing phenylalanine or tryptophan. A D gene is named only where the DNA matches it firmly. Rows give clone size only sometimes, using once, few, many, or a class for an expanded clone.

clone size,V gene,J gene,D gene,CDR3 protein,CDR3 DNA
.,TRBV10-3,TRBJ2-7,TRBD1,CATGDRGYDEQYF,TGTGCCACTGGAGACAGGGGCTACGACGAGCAGTACTTC
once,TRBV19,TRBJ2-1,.,CASSTKRFSYNEQFF,TGTGCCAGTAGTACAAAGCGGTTCTCCTACAATGAGCAGTTCTTC
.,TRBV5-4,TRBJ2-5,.,CASSLGKETQYF,TGTGCCAGCAGCTTAGGTAAAGAGACCCAGTACTTC
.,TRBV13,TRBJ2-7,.,CASSLWRPDGPPSYEQYF,TGTGCCAGCAGCTTATGGAGGCCAGACGGACCACCTTCCTACGAGCAGTACTTC
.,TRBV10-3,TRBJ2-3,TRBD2,CAIRGGTFTDTQYF,TGTGCCATCAGGGGGGGGACTTTCACAGATACGCAGTATTTT
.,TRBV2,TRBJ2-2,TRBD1,CASNWGQDNTGELFF,TGTGCCAGTAATTGGGGACAGGACAACACCGGGGAGCTGTTTTTT
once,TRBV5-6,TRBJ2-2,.,CASSLVPGELFF,TGTGCCAGCAGCTTGGTCCCCGGGGAGCTGTTTTTT
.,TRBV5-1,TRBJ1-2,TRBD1,CASSPATGWGGYTF,TGCGCCAGCAGCCCCGCGACAGGGTGGGGGGGCTACACCTTC
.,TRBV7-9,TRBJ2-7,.,CASSLRGGSYEQYF,TGTGCCAGCAGCTTAAGAGGGGGCTCCTACGAGCAGTACTTC
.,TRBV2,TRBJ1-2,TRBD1,CASSQQGQVPYGYTF,TGTGCCAGCAGTCAACAAGGACAGGTCCCTTATGGCTACACCTTC
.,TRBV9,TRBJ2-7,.,CASSVATASYEQYF,TGTGCCAGCAGCGTAGCGACAGCGTCCTACGAGCAGTACTTC
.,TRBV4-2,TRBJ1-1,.,CASSQEIGTEAFF,TGTGCCAGCAGCCAAGAGATAGGCACTGAAGCTTTCTTT
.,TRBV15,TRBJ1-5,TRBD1,CATSRGGQGFQPQHF,TGTGCCACCAGCAGAGGTGGACAGGGGTTTCAGCCCCAGCATTTT
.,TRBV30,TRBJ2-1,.,CAWSVDGVDNEQFF,TGTGCCTGGAGTGTAGACGGGGTTGACAATGAGCAGTTCTTC
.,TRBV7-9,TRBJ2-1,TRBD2,CASSPLAGESSYNEQFF,TGTGCCAGCAGCCCCTTAGCGGGGGAAAGCTCCTACAATGAGCAGTTCTTC
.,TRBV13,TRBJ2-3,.,CASSLAGGRDTQYF,TGTGCCAGCAGCTTAGCCGGAGGGAGAGATACGCAGTATTTT
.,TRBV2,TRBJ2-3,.,CASLARGADTQYF,TGTGCCAGCTTGGCCAGGGGCGCAGATACGCAGTATTTT
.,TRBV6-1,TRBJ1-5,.,CASSEWISNQPQHF,TGTGCCAGCAGTGAATGGATCAGCAATCAGCCCCAGCATTTT
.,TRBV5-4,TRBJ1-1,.,CASSLTLLDTEAFF,TGTGCCAGCAGCTTGACTTTACTCGACACTGAAGCTTTCTTT
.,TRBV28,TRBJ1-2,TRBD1,CASSGTGWEVYGYTF,TGTGCCAGCAGCGGGACAGGTTGGGAGGTCTATGGCTACACCTTC
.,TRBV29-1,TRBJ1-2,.,CSVPDGHYGYTF,TGCAGCGTTCCTGACGGACACTATGGCTACACCTTC
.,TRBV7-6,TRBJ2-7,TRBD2,CASSQLAGGSSEQYF,TGTGCCAGCAGCCAACTAGCGGGAGGGTCTTCCGAGCAGTACTTC
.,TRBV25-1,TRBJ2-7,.,CASSEPGSYEQYF,TGTGCCAGCAGTGAACCAGGTTCCTACGAGCAGTACTTC
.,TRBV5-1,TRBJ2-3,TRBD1,CASSLDRGWTSTDTQYF,TGCGCCAGCAGCTTAGACAGGGGTTGGACTAGCACAGATACGCAGTATTTT
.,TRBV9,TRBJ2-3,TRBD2,CASSTLIAGARDTQYF,TGTGCCAGCAGCACCCTCATAGCGGGAGCGAGGGATACGCAGTATTTT
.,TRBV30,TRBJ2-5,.,CAWSLGGSQETQYF,TGTGCCTGGAGTCTGGGGGGTTCTCAAGAGACCCAGTACTTC
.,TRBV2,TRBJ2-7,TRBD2,CASSPAGGHRWGVQYF,TGTGCCAGCAGCCCGGCGGGAGGGCACCGCTGGGGGGTGCAGTACTTC
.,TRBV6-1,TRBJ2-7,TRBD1,CASRPTGDIYEQYF,TGTGCCAGCAGACCCACAGGGGACATCTACGAGCAGTACTTC
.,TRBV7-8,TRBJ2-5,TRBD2,CASSPGLAGGPAETQYF,TGTGCCAGCAGCCCGGGACTAGCGGGAGGGCCGGCAGAGACCCAGTACTTC
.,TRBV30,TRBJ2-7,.,CAWLDSYSYEQYF,TGTGCCTGGCTAGACAGCTACTCCTACGAGCAGTACTTC
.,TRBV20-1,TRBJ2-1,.,CSARDNEQFF,TGCAGTGCCCGAGACAATGAGCAGTTCTTC
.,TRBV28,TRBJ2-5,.,CASSFSTGKETQYF,TGTGCCAGCAGTTTTAGCACAGGGAAGGAGACCCAGTACTTC
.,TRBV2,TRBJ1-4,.,CASTRTNEKLFF,TGTGCCAGCACCAGGACTAATGAAAAACTGTTTTTT
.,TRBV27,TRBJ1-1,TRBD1,CASTPGTGALNTEAFF,TGTGCCAGCACCCCCGGGACAGGGGCGCTGAACACTGAAGCTTTCTTT
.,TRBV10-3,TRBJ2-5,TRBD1,CAIRGGALETQYF,TGTGCCATCAGAGGGGGCGCCTTGGAGACCCAGTACTTC
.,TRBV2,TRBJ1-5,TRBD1,CASEGTDNQPQHF,TGTGCCAGCGAAGGGACAGACAATCAGCCCCAGCATTTT
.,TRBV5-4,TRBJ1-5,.,CASSFAGGEAQHF,TGTGCCAGCAGCTTCGCGGGAGGGGAGGCCCAGCATTTT
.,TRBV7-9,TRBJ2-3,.,CASSLGLGVTDTQYF,TGTGCCAGCAGCTTAGGTCTAGGCGTCACAGATACGCAGTATTTT
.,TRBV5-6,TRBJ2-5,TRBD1,CASSSTQGAAVEETQYF,TGTGCCAGCAGCAGCACCCAGGGGGCAGCCGTTGAAGAGACCCAGTACTTC
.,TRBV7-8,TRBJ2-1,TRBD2,CASSLGLAGDSEQFF,TGTGCCAGCAGCTTAGGGCTAGCGGGAGACAGTGAGCAGTTCTTC
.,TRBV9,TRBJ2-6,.,CASSVDGSGANVLTF,TGTGCCAGCAGCGTAGATGGGTCAGGGGCCAACGTCCTGACTTTC
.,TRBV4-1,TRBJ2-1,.,CASSQTLVFDEQFF,TGCGCCAGCAGTCAAACGCTGGTTTTCGATGAGCAGTTCTTC
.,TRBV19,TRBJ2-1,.,CASSVQESSYNEQFF,TGTGCCAGTAGTGTCCAGGAGAGCTCCTACAATGAGCAGTTCTTC
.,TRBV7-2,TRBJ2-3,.,CASRLILGAGTDTQYF,TGTGCCAGCAGACTTATCCTCGGGGCCGGCACAGATACGCAGTATTTT
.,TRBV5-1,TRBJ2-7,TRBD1,CASSLDGTGDEQYF,TGCGCCAGCAGCTTGGATGGGACAGGGGACGAGCAGTACTTC
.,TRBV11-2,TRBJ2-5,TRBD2,CASSLDWSGGETQYF,TGTGCCAGCAGCTTAGATTGGAGCGGGGGAGAGACCCAGTACTTC
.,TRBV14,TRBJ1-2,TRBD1,CASSLTGGLGYTF,TGTGCCAGCAGCCTGACAGGGGGTCTTGGCTACACCTTC
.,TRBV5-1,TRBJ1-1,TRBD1,CASSDGTGIEAFF,TGCGCCAGCAGCGACGGGACAGGAATTGAAGCTTTCTTT
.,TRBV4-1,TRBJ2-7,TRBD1,CASSQSQGAGYEQYF,TGCGCCAGCAGCCAATCACAGGGGGCAGGTTACGAGCAGTACTTC
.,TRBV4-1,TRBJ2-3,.,CASSQDSAPDTQYF,TGCGCCAGCAGCCAAGATAGTGCTCCAGATACGCAGTATTTT
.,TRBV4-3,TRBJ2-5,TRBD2,CASSPVAGGEETQYF,TGCGCCAGCAGCCCGGTGGCGGGGGGTGAGGAGACCCAGTACTTC